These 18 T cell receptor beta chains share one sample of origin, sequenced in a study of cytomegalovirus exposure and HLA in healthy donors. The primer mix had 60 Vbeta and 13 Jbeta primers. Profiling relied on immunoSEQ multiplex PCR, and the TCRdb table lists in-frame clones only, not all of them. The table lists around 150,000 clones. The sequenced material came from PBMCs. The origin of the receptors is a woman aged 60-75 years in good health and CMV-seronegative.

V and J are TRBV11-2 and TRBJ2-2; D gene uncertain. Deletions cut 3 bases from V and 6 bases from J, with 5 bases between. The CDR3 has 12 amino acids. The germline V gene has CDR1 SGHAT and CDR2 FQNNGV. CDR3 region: CASSFRSGELFF. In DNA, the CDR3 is TGTGCCAGCAGCTTTAGATCCGGGGAGCTGTTTTTT.

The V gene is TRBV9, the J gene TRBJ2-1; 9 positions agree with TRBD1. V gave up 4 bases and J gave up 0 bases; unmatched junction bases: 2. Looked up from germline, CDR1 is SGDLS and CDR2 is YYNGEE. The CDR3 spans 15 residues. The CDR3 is CASSLTGGSYNEQFF. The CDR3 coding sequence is TGTGCCAGCAGCTTGACAGGGGGCTCCTACAATGAGCAGTTCTTC.

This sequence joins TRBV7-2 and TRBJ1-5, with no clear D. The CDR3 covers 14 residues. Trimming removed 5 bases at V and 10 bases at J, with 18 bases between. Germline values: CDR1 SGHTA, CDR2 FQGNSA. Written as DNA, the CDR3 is TGTGCCAGCAGCCTTAGTCGAACGGGGAGCCCCCAGCATTTT. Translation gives CASSLSRTGSPQHF.

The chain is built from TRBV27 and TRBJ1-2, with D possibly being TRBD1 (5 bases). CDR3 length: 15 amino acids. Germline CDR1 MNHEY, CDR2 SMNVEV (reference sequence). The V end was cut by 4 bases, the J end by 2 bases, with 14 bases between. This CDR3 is CASSSIWQGNYGYTF. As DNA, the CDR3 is TGTGCCAGCAGTTCTATATGGCAGGGAAACTATGGCTACACCTTC.

CDR3 DNA sequence: TGTGCCATCAGTGGAGCGACTAGAGGCACCGGGGAGCTGTTTTTT. This codes for CAISGATRGTGELFF. The chain links TRBV10-3 to TRBJ2-2, with a possible D match to TRBD2 (6 bases). Germline V gene sequence: CDR1 ENHRY, CDR2 SYGVKD. Trimming removed 4 bases at V and 4 bases at J, with 13 bases between. The CDR3 is 15 amino acids.

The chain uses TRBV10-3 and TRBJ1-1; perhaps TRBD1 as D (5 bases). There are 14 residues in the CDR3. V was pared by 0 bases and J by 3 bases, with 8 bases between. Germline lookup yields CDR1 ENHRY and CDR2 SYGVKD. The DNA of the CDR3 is TGTGCCATCAGTGAGTCGGGGGGGTACACTGAAGCTTTCTTT. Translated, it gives CAISESGGYTEAFF.

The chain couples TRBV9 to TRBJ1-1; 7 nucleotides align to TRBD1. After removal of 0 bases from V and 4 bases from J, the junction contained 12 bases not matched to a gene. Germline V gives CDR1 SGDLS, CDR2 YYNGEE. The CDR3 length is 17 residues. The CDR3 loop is CASSVDGTVKIGTEAFF. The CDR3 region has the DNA TGTGCCAGCAGCGTAGATGGGACAGTTAAAATCGGCACTGAAGCTTTCTTT.

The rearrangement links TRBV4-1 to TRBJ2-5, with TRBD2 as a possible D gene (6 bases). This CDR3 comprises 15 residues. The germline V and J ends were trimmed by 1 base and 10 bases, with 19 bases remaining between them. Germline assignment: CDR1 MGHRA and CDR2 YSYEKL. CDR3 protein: CASSQAGSAPGYQYF. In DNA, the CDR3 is TGCGCCAGCAGCCAAGCCGGGAGCGCGCCGGGGTACCAGTACTTC.

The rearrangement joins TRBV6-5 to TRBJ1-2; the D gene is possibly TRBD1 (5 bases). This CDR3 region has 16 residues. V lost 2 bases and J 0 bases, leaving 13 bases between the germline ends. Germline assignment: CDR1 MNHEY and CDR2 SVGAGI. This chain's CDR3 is CASSYGTGRSNYGYTF. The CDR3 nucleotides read TGTGCCAGCAGTTACGGCACAGGACGGTCTAACTATGGCTACACCTTC.

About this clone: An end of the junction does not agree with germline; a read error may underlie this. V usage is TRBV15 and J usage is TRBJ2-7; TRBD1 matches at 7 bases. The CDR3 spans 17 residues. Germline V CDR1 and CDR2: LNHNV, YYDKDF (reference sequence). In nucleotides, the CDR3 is TGTGCCACCAGCAGGCCCTCCCTGACAGGGAGCTCCTACGAGAAGTACTTC. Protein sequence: CATSRPSLTGSSYEKYF.

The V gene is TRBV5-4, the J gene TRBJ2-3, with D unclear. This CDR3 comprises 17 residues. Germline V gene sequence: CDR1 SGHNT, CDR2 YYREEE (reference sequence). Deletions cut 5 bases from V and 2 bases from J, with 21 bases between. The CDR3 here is CASSTWHRGLYTDTQYF. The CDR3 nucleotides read TGTGCCAGCAGTACATGGCACCGCGGCCTTTACACAGATACGCAGTATTTT.

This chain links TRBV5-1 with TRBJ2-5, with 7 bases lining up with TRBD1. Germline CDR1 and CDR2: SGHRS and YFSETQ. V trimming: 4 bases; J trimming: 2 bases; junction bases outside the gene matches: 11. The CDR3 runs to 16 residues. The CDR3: CASSVNRGDLQETQYF. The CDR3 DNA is TGCGCCAGCAGCGTTAACAGGGGAGATCTTCAAGAGACCCAGTACTTC.

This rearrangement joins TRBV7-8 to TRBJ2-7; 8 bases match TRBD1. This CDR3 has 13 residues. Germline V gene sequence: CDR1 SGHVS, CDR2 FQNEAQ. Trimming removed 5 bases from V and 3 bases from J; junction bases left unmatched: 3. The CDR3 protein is CASSRDRNYEQYF. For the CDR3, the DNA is TGTGCCAGCAGCAGGGACAGGAACTACGAGCAGTACTTC.

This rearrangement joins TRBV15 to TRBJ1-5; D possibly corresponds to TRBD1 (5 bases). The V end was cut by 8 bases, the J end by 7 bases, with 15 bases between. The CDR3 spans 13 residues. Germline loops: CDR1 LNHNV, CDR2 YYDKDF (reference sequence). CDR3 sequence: CATSRRVEQPQHF. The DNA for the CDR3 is TGTGCCACCTCTCGCAGGGTCGAGCAGCCCCAGCATTTT.

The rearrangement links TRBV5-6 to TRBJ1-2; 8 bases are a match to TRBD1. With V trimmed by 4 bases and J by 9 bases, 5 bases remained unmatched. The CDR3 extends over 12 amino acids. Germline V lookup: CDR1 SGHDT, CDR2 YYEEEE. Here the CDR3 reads CASSDGQGSYTF. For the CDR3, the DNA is TGTGCCAGCAGCGACGGACAGGGTAGCTACACCTTC.

Written as DNA, the CDR3 is TGTGCCAGCAGTGACGGCGGGGGTAACCAAGAGACCCAGTACTTC. This gives the protein CASSDGGGNQETQYF. V usage is TRBV2 and J usage is TRBJ2-5; 7 nucleotides match TRBD2. CDR3 length equals 15 residues. Germline V CDR1 and CDR2: SNHLY, FYNNEI. Trimming took 3 bases from V and 0 from J; bases not matched to a gene: 4.

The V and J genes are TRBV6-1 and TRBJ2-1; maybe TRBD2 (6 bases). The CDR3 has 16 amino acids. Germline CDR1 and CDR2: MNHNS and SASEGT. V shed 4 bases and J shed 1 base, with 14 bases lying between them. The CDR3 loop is CASSGRLGRSYNEQFF. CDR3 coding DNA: TGTGCCAGCAGTGGGCGACTAGGACGGTCCTACAATGAGCAGTTCTTC.

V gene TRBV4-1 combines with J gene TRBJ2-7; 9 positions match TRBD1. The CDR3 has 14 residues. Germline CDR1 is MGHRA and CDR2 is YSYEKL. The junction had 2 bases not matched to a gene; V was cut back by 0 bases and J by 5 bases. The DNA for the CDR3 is TGCGCCAGCAGCCAAGATCGACAGGGGGACGAGCAGTACTTC. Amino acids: CASSQDRQGDEQYF.